This T cell receptor beta chain was sequenced for a study of OX40 agonist ivuxolimab in advanced cancers. For the study at large: Under the entry rules, prior anti-PD-1, anti-PD-L1 or anti-CTLA-4 therapy was allowed, and roughly 39% had some.

Profiling relied on immunoSEQ multiplex PCR, and the TCRdb table lists in-frame clones only, not all of them. The table includes 7,400 or so clones, around 90% detected once. Notes on this clone: As yet, its antigen is unknown.

Findings and caveats of the study: Mean expanded clone counts were higher in CD8+ than CD4+ T cells. Among patients with partial responses at 0.1-3.0 mg/kg, clonal expansion was among the lowest.

Trimming left V 1 base short and J 5 bases short, with 11 bases between. Germline V gene data show CDR1 as SGHNT and CDR2 as YENEEA. The CDR3 runs 14 residues. This sample comprised CD4+ or CD8+ T cells sorted from blood, obtained in a trial of the OX40 agonist ivuxolimab. This TCR came from an adult with an advanced solid tumor such as melanoma, head and neck, liver or kidney cancer. The gene calls are TRBV11-3 and TRBJ1-2; D is ambiguous. As DNA, the CDR3 is TGTGCCAGCAGCTTAGCTGGAGGGTCTTATGGCTACACCTTC. Its translation is CASSLAGGSYGYTF.